The subject of this entry is one T cell receptor (beta chain). This entry is derived from a study of T cells in Graves' hyperthyroidism and ophthalmopathy. With a duration under 2 months, the hyperthyroidism was newly diagnosed in patients aged 18 to 65. Investigators excluded patients with uncontrolled infection, other autoimmune disease, pregnancy or lactation. The source material, RNA transcripts, was used to amplify TCR beta CDR3 regions. RT-PCR in the first round (using the HTBI primer set) targeted the TCR CDR3. MiXCR was run by TCRdb on the multiplex PCR reads, yielding one entry per CDR3 protein. The sample carries some 720,000 distinct CDR3 sequences, 16% recorded once. Unmatched junction bases numbered 7, after V lost 5 bases and J lost 6 bases. Germline V lookup: CDR1 MNHNS, CDR2 SASEGT. This CDR3 is 14 amino acids long.

The TCR originated in a man younger than 35 with Graves' hyperthyroidism. The V and J genes are TRBV6-1 and TRBJ1-2, with TRBD1 matching over 9 bases. The sample consisted of blood. Written as DNA, the CDR3 is TGTGCCAGCAGTCCCGGGACAGGGACGCATGGCTACACCTTC. Translation gives CASSPGTGTHGYTF.